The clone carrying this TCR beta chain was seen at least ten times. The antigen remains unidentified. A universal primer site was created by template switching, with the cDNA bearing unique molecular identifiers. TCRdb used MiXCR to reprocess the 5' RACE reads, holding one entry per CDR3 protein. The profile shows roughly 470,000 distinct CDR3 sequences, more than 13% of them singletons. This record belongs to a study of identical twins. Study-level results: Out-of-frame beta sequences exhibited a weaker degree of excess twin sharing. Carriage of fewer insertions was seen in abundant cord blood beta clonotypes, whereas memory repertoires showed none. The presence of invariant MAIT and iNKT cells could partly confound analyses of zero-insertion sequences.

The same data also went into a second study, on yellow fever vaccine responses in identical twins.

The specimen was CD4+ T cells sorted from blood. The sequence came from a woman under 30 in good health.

The CDR3 nucleotides read TGCAGCGTTCCCCCCGCACAGGGACGGAATGAGCAGTTCTTC. Protein sequence: CSVPPAQGRNEQFF. The rearrangement joins TRBV29-1 to TRBJ2-1; D is possibly TRBD1 (6 bases). CDR1 and CDR2 from the germline V gene are SQVTM and ANQGSEA. The germline V and J ends were trimmed by 5 bases and 7 bases, with 18 bases remaining between them. The CDR3 is made up of 14 amino acids.